The next 23 T cell receptor beta chains were all read from a single sample in a study of beta chain features in type 1 diabetes. Points from the study as a whole: TCRB CDR3s were moderately but significantly shorter in Type 1 diabetes patients in all four CD4+ subsets.

These receptors have no identified antigens. cDNA synthesis used the whole RNA isolate, giving expressed TCRB sequences. The protocol was immunoSEQ multiplex PCR, while the TCRdb copy is restricted to in-frame clones and leaves out a portion. The repertoire includes about 370,000 clones, around a tenth of them detected once, and about 0.64% sits in the top ten. The sample comprised central memory CD4+ T cells from blood. These receptors all come from a young man with type 1 diabetes.

J is TRBJ2-7 and V is TRBV7-9; 7 nucleotides align to TRBD2. Germline trimming cut 2 bases from V and 0 bases from J; bases unmatched to any gene: 4. Germline loops: CDR1 SEHNR, CDR2 FQNEAQ (reference sequence). The CDR3 is 15 amino acids. The CDR3: CASSLRRTSSYEQYF. The DNA of the CDR3 is TGTGCCAGCAGCTTACGGCGGACTAGCTCCTACGAGCAGTACTTC.

This clone was picked up a small number of times. The chain couples TRBV4-2 to TRBJ2-2; D ambiguous. V was clipped by 5 bases and J by 0 bases, with 4 bases between them. The germline V gene encodes CDR1 LGHNA and CDR2 YNFKEQ. This CDR3 has 13 residues. The DNA for the CDR3 is TGTGCCAGCAGCTCCGCGAACACCGGGGAGCTGTTTTTT. Translation: CASSSANTGELFF.

A few counts support this clone. This chain uses TRBV14 with TRBJ2-7, with 8 nucleotides matching TRBD1. CDR1 is SGHDN and CDR2 is FVKESK in the germline V gene. The CDR3 contains 13 residues. V shed 3 bases and J 6 bases; nucleotides not matched to a gene: 4. The CDR3, as DNA: TGTGCCAGCAGCCAGGCGGACAGGGTCGAGCAGTACTTC. The encoded protein is CASSQADRVEQYF.

The chain carries TRBV21-1 and TRBJ2-7. TRBV21-1 is an annotated pseudogene. This CDR3 spans 15 amino acids. This chain's CDR3 is CASSLRDPSSYEQYF. The CDR3 DNA follows: TGTGCCAGCAGCCTACGGGACCCGAGCTCCTACGAGCAGTACTTC.

This clone was seen a handful of times. The chain links TRBV9 to TRBJ1-2; perhaps TRBD1 as D (5 bases). Per germline, CDR1 SGDLS and CDR2 YYNGEE. This CDR3 spans 12 amino acids. Trimming left V 5 bases short and J 3 bases short, with 8 bases between. The CDR3 coding sequence is TGTGCCAGCAGAGGGGTAGACTATGGCTACACCTTC. Residues: CASRGVDYGYTF.

The V and J genes are TRBV6-6 and TRBJ2-1, with D possibly being TRBD2 (5 bases). The CDR3 has 15 residues. Deletions cut 7 bases from V and 5 bases from J, with 18 bases between. Germline loops: CDR1 MNHNY, CDR2 SVGAGI (reference sequence). In nucleotides, the CDR3 is TGTGCCAGCAATCTGGGATCGAGCGGCAACAATGAGCAGTTCTTC. As protein: CASNLGSSGNNEQFF.

The chain is built from TRBV28 and TRBJ1-2; no reliable D call. The CDR3 runs 12 residues. Trimming pared 2 bases from V and 5 bases from J, leaving 6 bases between. The germline gives CDR1 MDHEN, CDR2 SYDVKM. The CDR3 DNA reads TGTGCCAGCAGTTTAATCGATTATGGCTACACCTTC. Encoded protein: CASSLIDYGYTF.

This sequence joins TRBV27 and TRBJ2-7, with D possibly matching TRBD1 (6 bases). Looked up from germline, CDR1 is MNHEY and CDR2 is SMNVEV (reference sequence). CDR3 length: 13 residues. V shed 7 bases and J shed 6 bases, with 16 bases lying between them. The CDR3 DNA reads TGTGCCAGCACCCCCCGAACAGGGAGCGAGCAGTACTTC. Its protein product is CASTPRTGSEQYF.

The rearrangement links TRBV5-1 to TRBJ2-2, with D tentatively TRBD1 (6 bases). V lost 3 bases and J 3 bases, leaving 12 bases between the germline ends. Germline CDR1 reads SGHRS; CDR2 reads YFSETQ. The CDR3 has 15 residues. As DNA, the CDR3 is TGCGCCAGCAGCTCACTACAGGGTGACACCGGGGAGCTGTTTTTT. Translated: CASSSLQGDTGELFF.

This chain joins TRBV5-1 and TRBJ2-3; unclear D gene. Germline lookup yields CDR1 SGHRS and CDR2 YFSETQ. The CDR3 consists of 15 residues. V lost 0 bases and J lost 3, with 11 bases in between. The CDR3, as DNA: TGCGCCAGCAGCTTGGAGTCGCAGATTACAGATACGCAGTATTTT. This gives the protein CASSLESQITDTQYF.

This clone was counted a few times. The chain is built from TRBV9 and TRBJ2-7, with D unresolved. V shed 4 bases and J shed 2 bases, with 10 bases lying between them. CDR3 length: 13 amino acids. Germline-derived CDR1 and CDR2 are SGDLS and YYNGEE. DNA for the CDR3: TGTGCCAGCAGCTCTCAAAGGCCCTACGAGCAGTACTTC. Residues: CASSSQRPYEQYF.

This clone was picked up a small number of times. The V and J genes are TRBV7-2 and TRBJ2-7, with 10 bases matching TRBD1. CDR3 size: 15 residues. The germline V gene encodes CDR1 SGHTA and CDR2 FQGNSA. J was trimmed by 2 bases and V by 5 bases; bases with no gene match: 6. CDR3 in DNA: TGTGCCAGCAGCCGAGCGGGACAGGGGACCTACGAGCAGTACTTC. Translating gives CASSRAGQGTYEQYF.

This clone was found a few times. This CDR3 is also generated by other DNA sequences in the sample. This chain links TRBV28 with TRBJ1-2; 9 bases match TRBD1. In germline, CDR1 is MDHEN, CDR2 SYDVKM. This CDR3 has 14 residues. Trimming cost V 6 bases and J 0 bases; bases outside gene matches: 2. The CDR3: CASRRTGANYGYTF. CDR3 nucleotides: TGTGCCAGCAGAAGGACAGGGGCTAACTATGGCTACACCTTC.

This chain uses TRBV5-6 with TRBJ2-3; 9 bases are a match to TRBD1. This CDR3 has 18 residues. Germline V lookup: CDR1 SGHDT, CDR2 YYEEEE. V gave up 2 bases and J gave up 0 bases; unmatched junction bases: 10. The CDR3 loop reads CASSLLVFGQGSTDTQYF. CDR3 DNA: TGTGCCAGCAGCTTATTAGTCTTCGGACAGGGGAGCACAGATACGCAGTATTTT.

This clone was counted only a few times. CDR3 loop: CASSSGDLGNEQFF. The CDR3 nucleotides are TGTGCCAGCAGTTCGGGGGATTTGGGGAATGAGCAGTTCTTC. The chain links TRBV6-5 to TRBJ2-1; TRBD2 is a possible D gene (6 bases). The CDR3 has 14 residues. The germline V gene has CDR1 MNHEY and CDR2 SVGAGI. V was cut by 4 bases and J by 7 bases, with 14 bases left in between.

The genes are TRBV28 and TRBJ2-1; 14 positions agree with TRBD2. Losses at the gene ends were 6 bases for V and 9 bases for J; bases not matched to a gene: 10. The CDR3 spans 16 residues. Germline CDR1 MDHEN, CDR2 SYDVKM. This chain's CDR3 is CASRSLGLAGVGEQFF. As DNA, the CDR3 is TGTGCCAGCAGAAGTTTGGGACTAGCGGGAGTCGGTGAGCAGTTCTTC. Variable domain in full (rest from reference TRBV28 and TRBJ2-1): DVKVTQSSRYLVKRTGEKVFLECVQDMDHENMFWYRQDPGLGLRLIYFSYDVKMKEKGDIPEGYSVSREKKERFSLILESASTNQTSMYLCASRSLGLAGVGEQFFGPGTRLTVL.

About this clone: The same CDR3 also results from other DNA sequences found in this sample. The CDR3 DNA reads TGCGCCAGCAGCGATCCGGGACAGGGAAATGAAAAACTGTTTTTT. Translating gives CASSDPGQGNEKLFF. The chain uses TRBV4-3 and TRBJ1-4; 9 nucleotides agree with TRBD1. This CDR3 contains 15 residues. The trim removed 5 bases at V and 5 bases at J, leaving 6 bases unmatched. Germline values: CDR1 LGHNA, CDR2 YSLEER.

The gene calls are TRBV10-3 and TRBJ2-2; weak D call: TRBD2 (7 bases). Germline values: CDR1 ENHRY, CDR2 SYGVKD. The CDR3 contains 20 residues. Trimming removed 2 bases at V and 6 bases at J, with 28 bases between. In DNA, the CDR3 is TGTGCCATCAGTGAGCACCAAGACTCAGGGGCGGGAGTGCCGGCCGGGGAGCTGTTTTTT. Protein product: CAISEHQDSGAGVPAGELFF.

The sample holds a few counts of this clone. This chain links TRBV15 with TRBJ2-6; D ambiguous. V shed 5 bases and J shed 1 base, with 6 bases lying between them. This CDR3 is 14 amino acids long. Germline assignment: CDR1 LNHNV and CDR2 YYDKDF (reference sequence). This CDR3 reads CATSRASGANVLTF. CDR3 coding DNA: TGTGCCACCAGCCGGGCGTCTGGGGCCAACGTCCTGACTTTC. Together with reference TRBV15 and TRBJ2-6, the CDR3 gives the full variable domain: DAMVIQNPRYQVTQFGKPVTLSCSQTLNHNVMYWYQQKSSQAPKLLFHYYDKDFNNEADTPDNFQSRRPNTSFCFLDIRSPGLGDTAMYLCATSRASGANVLTFGAGSRLTVL.

The rearrangement joins TRBV7-2 to TRBJ1-2, with TRBD1 as a possible D gene (6 bases). Trimming pared 5 bases from V and 4 bases from J, leaving 14 bases between. The CDR3 has 14 residues. CDR1 is SGHTA and CDR2 is FQGNSA in the germline V gene. The CDR3 region is CASSARDTLYGYTF. The CDR3 nucleotides read TGTGCCAGCAGCGCCCGGGACACCCTCTATGGCTACACCTTC.

The CDR3 sequence: CASSHTRLAGVVDTQYF. The CDR3 coding sequence is TGTGCCAGCAGCCACACCCGGCTAGCGGGAGTTGTAGATACGCAGTATTTT. This rearrangement joins TRBV27 to TRBJ2-3; TRBD2 matches at 10 bases. CDR1 is MNHEY and CDR2 is SMNVEV in the germline V gene (reference sequence). CDR3 length: 17 residues. Trimming cost V 6 bases and J 5 bases; bases outside gene matches: 14.

The chain recombines TRBV6-5 with TRBJ1-2, with TRBD1 matching 7 bases. The CDR3 is made up of 15 amino acids. The V and J ends lost 4 bases and 8 bases, in that order; junction bases with no gene match: 13. In germline, CDR1 is MNHEY, CDR2 SVGAGI. The CDR3 sequence is CASSFTGDTWKGYTF. CDR3 sequence (DNA): TGTGCCAGCAGTTTTACAGGGGACACATGGAAAGGCTACACCTTC.

This clone was seen more than once but under ten times. The chain recombines TRBV6-1 with TRBJ2-3; the D gene is possibly TRBD2 (6 bases). The CDR3 is 14 residues long. Germline V CDR1 and CDR2: MNHNS, SASEGT. The V end lost 0 bases, the J end lost 10 bases, and 14 bases lay between the germline ends. CDR3 DNA sequence: TGTGCCAGCAGTGAAGCGGAGAACAGGAGGGCGCAGTATTTT. Amino acid sequence: CASSEAENRRAQYF.